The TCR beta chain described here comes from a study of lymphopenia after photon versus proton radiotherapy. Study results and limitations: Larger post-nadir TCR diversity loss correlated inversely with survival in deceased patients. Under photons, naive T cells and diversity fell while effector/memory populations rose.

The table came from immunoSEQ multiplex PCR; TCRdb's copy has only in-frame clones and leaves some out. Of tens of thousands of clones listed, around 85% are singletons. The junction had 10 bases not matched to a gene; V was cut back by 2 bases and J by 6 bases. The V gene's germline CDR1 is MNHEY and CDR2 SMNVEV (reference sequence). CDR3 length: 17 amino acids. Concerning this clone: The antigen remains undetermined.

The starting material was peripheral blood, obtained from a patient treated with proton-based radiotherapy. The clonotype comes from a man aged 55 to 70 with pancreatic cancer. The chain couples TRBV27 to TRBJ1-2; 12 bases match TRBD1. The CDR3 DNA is TGTGCCAGCAGTTTAAGGGGGACAGGGGGCAACAGGGATGGCTACACCTTC. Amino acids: CASSLRGTGGNRDGYTF.